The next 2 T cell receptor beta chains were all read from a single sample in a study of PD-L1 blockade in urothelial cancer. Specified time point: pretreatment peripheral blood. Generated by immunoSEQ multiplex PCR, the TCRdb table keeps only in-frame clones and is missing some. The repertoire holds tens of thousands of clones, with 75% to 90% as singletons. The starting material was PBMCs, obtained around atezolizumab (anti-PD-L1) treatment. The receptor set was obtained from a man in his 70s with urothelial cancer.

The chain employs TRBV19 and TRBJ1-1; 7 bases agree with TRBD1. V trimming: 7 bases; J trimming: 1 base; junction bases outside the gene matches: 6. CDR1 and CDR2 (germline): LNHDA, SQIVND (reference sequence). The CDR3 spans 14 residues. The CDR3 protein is CASNPGQTNTEAFF. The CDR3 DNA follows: TGTGCCAGTAACCCGGGACAGACGAACACTGAAGCTTTCTTT.

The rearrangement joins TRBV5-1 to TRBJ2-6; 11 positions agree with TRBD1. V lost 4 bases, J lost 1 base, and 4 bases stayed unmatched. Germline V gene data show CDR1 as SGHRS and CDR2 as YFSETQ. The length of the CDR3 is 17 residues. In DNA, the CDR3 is TGCGCCAGCAGCCCGGGACAGGGGGTTTCTGGGGCCAACGTCCTGACTTTC. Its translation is CASSPGQGVSGANVLTF.